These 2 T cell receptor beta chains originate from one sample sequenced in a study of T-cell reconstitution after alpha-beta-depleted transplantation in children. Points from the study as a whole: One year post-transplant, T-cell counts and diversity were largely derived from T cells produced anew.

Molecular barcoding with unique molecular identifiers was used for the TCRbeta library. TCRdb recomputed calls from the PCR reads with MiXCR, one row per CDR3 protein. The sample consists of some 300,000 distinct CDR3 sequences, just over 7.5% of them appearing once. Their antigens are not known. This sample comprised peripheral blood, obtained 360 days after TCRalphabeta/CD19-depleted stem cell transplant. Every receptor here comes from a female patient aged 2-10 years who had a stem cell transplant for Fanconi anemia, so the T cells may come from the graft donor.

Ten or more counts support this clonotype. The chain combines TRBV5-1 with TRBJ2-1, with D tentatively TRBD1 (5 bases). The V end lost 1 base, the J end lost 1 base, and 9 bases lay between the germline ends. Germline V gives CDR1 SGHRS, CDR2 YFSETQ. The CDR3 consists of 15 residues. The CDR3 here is CASSLFSGSYNEQFF. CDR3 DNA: TGCGCCAGCAGCTTGTTTTCAGGGTCCTACAATGAGCAGTTCTTC.

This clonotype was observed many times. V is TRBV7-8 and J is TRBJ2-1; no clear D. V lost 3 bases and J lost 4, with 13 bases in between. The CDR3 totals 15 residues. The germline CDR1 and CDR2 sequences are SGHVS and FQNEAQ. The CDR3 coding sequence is TGTGCCAGCAGCTTTCGCGAGGCTATATACAATGAGCAGTTCTTC. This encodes CASSFREAIYNEQFF.